This record covers a single T cell receptor beta chain. This entry belongs to a study of blood T cells in healthy people across ages. Individuals who donated were healthy Caucasians from Russia aged roughly 6 to 90. V was cut by 0 bases and J by 1 base, with 10 bases left in between. CDR1 is SGHRS, CDR2 YFSETQ, per germline. CDR3 size: 16 residues. A J-beta primer mix and a sample-barcoded 5' primer were used in a second PCR of roughly 6 to 11 cycles. No fewer than 2.5 million CDR3-containing paired-end reads came from each sample. TCRdb redid the calling of the 5' RACE reads with MiXCR, one entry per CDR3 protein. The table records approximately 800,000 distinct CDR3 sequences, around 50% of them present only once.

The origin of this receptor is a man aged 35 to 55 in good health. The sequencing input was blood. This chain uses TRBV5-1 with TRBJ2-2; weak D call: TRBD1 (5 bases). The CDR3: CASSLAVTGNTGELFF. Here the CDR3 DNA reads TGCGCCAGCAGCTTGGCCGTAACAGGGAACACCGGGGAGCTGTTTTTT.